These 25 T cell receptor beta chains came from one sample sequenced in a study of shared clonotypes between healthy human individuals. Only CD45RO-negative cells positively selected for CCR7 counted as naive CD8 cells, so terminally differentiated effector memory CD45RA+ cells were excluded. TCRdb keeps only in-frame clones here, not all; method: immunoSEQ multiplex PCR. The sample contains around 2,100,000 clones, about 95% of which appear only once. Sequenced input: naive CD8+ T cells sorted from blood. All receptors come from a man between 18 and 29 years old in good health.

The rearrangement joins TRBV7-6 to TRBJ1-6; tentatively, D is TRBD1 (5 bases). V was cut by 1 base and J by 0 bases, with 7 bases left in between. Per germline, CDR1 SGHVS and CDR2 FNYEAQ. The CDR3 has 16 residues. CDR3 coding DNA: TGTGCCAGCAGCTTAGGGGGGAGCTCCTATAATTCACCCCTCCACTTT. It yields the protein CASSLGGSSYNSPLHF.

This clone was counted once. The chain carries TRBV28 and TRBJ2-3; D may be TRBD2 (6 bases). The V gene's germline CDR1 is MDHEN and CDR2 SYDVKM. V was clipped by 6 bases and J by 0 bases, with 13 bases between them. This CDR3 is built from 15 residues. The CDR3 DNA follows: TGTGCCAGCAGCTTAGCGGAATCTAGCACAGATACGCAGTATTTT. Protein product: CASSLAESSTDTQYF.

J is TRBJ2-2 and V is TRBV27; 9 bases map to TRBD2. Germline CDR1 is MNHEY and CDR2 is SMNVEV (reference sequence). The CDR3 is 15 amino acids. V was clipped by 5 bases and J by 3 bases; unmatched bases: 4. For the CDR3, the DNA is TGTGCCAGCAGTCCCGGGACTAGCTACACCGGGGAGCTGTTTTTT. Amino acids: CASSPGTSYTGELFF.

V usage is TRBV7-8 and J usage is TRBJ1-5; 7 bases align to TRBD1. The germline V gene has CDR1 SGHVS and CDR2 FQNEAQ. The CDR3 runs to 14 residues. V lost 1 base and J lost 10; bases outside the gene matches: 7. CDR3 DNA sequence: TGTGCCAGCAGCTTAGGAGGGACAGTCGACCCCCAGCATTTT. The encoded protein is CASSLGGTVDPQHF.

The V and J genes are TRBV5-8 and TRBJ2-7; 7 bases align to TRBD2. Trimming cost V 2 bases and J 2 bases; bases outside gene matches: 4. CDR1 SGHTS and CDR2 YDEGEE come from the germline V gene. This CDR3 has 14 amino acids. Written as DNA, the CDR3 is TGTGCCAGCAGCTTAGACGGACTAGCCTACGAGCAGTACTTC. This codes for CASSLDGLAYEQYF.

The chain has TRBV11-2 and TRBJ1-6; 7 bases line up with TRBD1. The CDR3 loop spans 14 amino acids. V lost 5 bases to trimming and J lost 7 bases; unmatched junction nucleotides: 5. From germline, CDR1 is SGHAT and CDR2 FQNNGV. CDR3 nucleotide sequence: TGTGCCAGCAGCCCCGCAGGGGGAAATTCACCCCTCCACTTT. It encodes CASSPAGGNSPLHF.

For this clone: Other DNA sequences in this specimen translate into the identical CDR3. V is TRBV4-1 and J is TRBJ2-7; D remains ambiguous. CDR1 is MGHRA and CDR2 is YSYEKL in the germline V gene. The CDR3 contains 14 residues. The ends were cut back, 1 base at V and 0 bases at J, with 7 bases in the middle. In DNA, the CDR3 is TGCGCCAGCAGCCAAGTCAGGAGCTCCTACGAGCAGTACTTC. It encodes CASSQVRSSYEQYF.

CDR3 sequence reads: CASSQYGGSGNTIYF. CDR3 bases: TGTGCCAGCAGCCAATACGGCGGATCTGGAAACACCATATATTTT. The genes are TRBV14 and TRBJ1-3; D not resolved. V lost 2 bases and J lost 1, with 9 bases in between. CDR1 SGHDN and CDR2 FVKESK come from the germline V gene. The CDR3 has 15 amino acids.

This clone was observed a single time. The chain couples TRBV19 to TRBJ2-1, with TRBD2 identical over 9 bases. V lost 5 bases and J lost 8; bases outside the gene matches: 10. Germline CDR1 is LNHDA and CDR2 is SQIVND (reference sequence). This CDR3 is built from 15 residues. CDR3 coding DNA: TGTGCCAGTAGTTGGTGGCTAGCGGGGTCCGATGAGCAGTTCTTC. It encodes CASSWWLAGSDEQFF.

This rearrangement joins TRBV9 to TRBJ2-2; D gene ambiguous. Germline V CDR1 and CDR2: SGDLS, YYNGEE. The length of the CDR3 is 17 residues. Trimming took off 0 bases at V and 0 bases at J, with 12 bases between the two ends. CDR3 nucleotides: TGTGCCAGCAGCGTAGCTCGTAGTAAAGCGAACACCGGGGAGCTGTTTTTT. Its protein is CASSVARSKANTGELFF.

With respect to this clone: Different DNA sequences within this sample yield the same CDR3. The CDR3 loop is CASSLGVLYEQYF. Written as DNA, the CDR3 is TGTGCCAGCAGCTTAGGGGTTCTCTACGAGCAGTACTTC. The chain has TRBV13 and TRBJ2-7; D not resolved. This CDR3 is 13 amino acids long. V gave up 0 bases and J gave up 3 bases, with 6 bases separating them. Germline loops: CDR1 PRHDT, CDR2 FYEKMQ (reference sequence).

The chain joins TRBV4-3 to TRBJ1-2; D is possibly TRBD1 (5 bases). Trimming shortened V by 0 bases and J by 5 bases, and 10 bases separated the two germline ends. The CDR3 has 14 residues. The germline V gene has CDR1 LGHNA and CDR2 YSLEER. CDR3: CASSQDGGGYGYTF. CDR3 sequence (DNA): TGCGCCAGCAGCCAAGACGGGGGAGGTTATGGCTACACCTTC.

The gene calls are TRBV30 and TRBJ1-1; 7 bases line up with TRBD1. CDR1 is GTSNPN and CDR2 is SVGIG in the germline V gene (reference sequence). Trimming took 3 bases from V and 7 from J; bases not matched to a gene: 11. This CDR3 comprises 14 residues. This CDR3 is CAWRIPGQRFEAFF. CDR3 DNA: TGTGCCTGGAGGATCCCGGGACAGAGATTTGAAGCTTTCTTT. Using reference TRBV30 and TRBJ1-1 for the parts outside the CDR3, the full variable domain is SQTIHQWPATLVQPVGSPLSLECTVEGTSNPNLYWYRQAAGRGLQLLFYSVGIGQISSEVPQNLSASRPQDRQFILSSKKLLLSDSGFYLCAWRIPGQRFEAFFGQGTRLTVV.

Points on this clone: The sample holds other DNA sequences that translate to the same CDR3. The V call is TRBV30, the J call TRBJ2-1; a weak D match, TRBD1 (6 bases). The CDR3 consists of 13 residues. The ends were cut back, 3 bases at V and 3 bases at J, with 9 bases in the middle. The germline V gene has CDR1 GTSNPN and CDR2 SVGIG (reference sequence). The CDR3 nucleotides read TGTGCCTGGAGCGGACAGCTCTACAATGAGCAGTTCTTC. Translating it yields CAWSGQLYNEQFF. The variable domain in full, completed from reference TRBV30 and TRBJ2-1, reads SQTIHQWPATLVQPVGSPLSLECTVEGTSNPNLYWYRQAAGRGLQLLFYSVGIGQISSEVPQNLSASRPQDRQFILSSKKLLLSDSGFYLCAWSGQLYNEQFFGPGTRLTVL.

The gene calls are TRBV19 and TRBJ2-7, with D tentatively TRBD1 (5 bases). Germline-derived CDR1 and CDR2 are LNHDA and SQIVND (reference sequence). Trimming took 0 bases from V and 6 from J, leaving 6 bases between them. The CDR3 extends over 12 amino acids. This CDR3 is CASSIDRVEQYF. CDR3 nucleotides: TGTGCCAGTAGTATAGACAGGGTCGAGCAGTACTTC.

This clone was recorded only once. In DNA, the CDR3 is TGTGCCAGCAGTTTAGAAACGGGGGGGCAGGATGAGCAGTTCTTC. It codes for CASSLETGGQDEQFF. The chain links TRBV28 to TRBJ2-1; 8 bases are shared with TRBD2. Looked up from germline, CDR1 is MDHEN and CDR2 is SYDVKM. J gave up 8 bases and V 2 bases, and 8 bases lay outside the gene matches. The CDR3 loop spans 15 amino acids.

This clone came up once. The chain joins TRBV2 to TRBJ2-3; D gene ambiguous. Trimming left V 10 bases short and J 2 bases short, with 10 bases between. The CDR3 is 12 amino acids. Germline V gives CDR1 SNHLY, CDR2 FYNNEI. The CDR3 sequence: CATGWATDTQYF. In DNA, the CDR3 is TGTGCCACCGGCTGGGCCACAGATACGCAGTATTTT.

The V gene is TRBV11-2, the J gene TRBJ2-7, with 12 bases matching TRBD1. The ends lost 4 bases at V and 4 bases at J; junction bases unmatched: 5. The CDR3 covers 15 residues. CDR1 SGHAT and CDR2 FQNNGV come from the germline V gene. For the CDR3, the DNA is TGTGCCAGCAGCTGGGGACAGGGGGCTTTATACGAGCAGTACTTC. Encoded protein: CASSWGQGALYEQYF.

Comments on this clone: Other nucleotide sequences in the sample specify the same CDR3. This rearrangement joins TRBV27 to TRBJ2-7; 9 bases map to TRBD2. The germline V gene has CDR1 MNHEY and CDR2 SMNVEV (reference sequence). V was pared by 2 bases and J by 5 bases, with 1 base of the junction left unmatched. The length of the CDR3 is 13 residues. The CDR3 loop is CASSLAGGNEQYF. The DNA for the CDR3 is TGTGCCAGCAGTTTAGCGGGAGGGAACGAGCAGTACTTC.

J is TRBJ2-5 and V is TRBV4-3; TRBD2 matches 15 bases. J was trimmed by 5 bases and V by 4 bases; bases with no gene match: 8. The CDR3 consists of 17 residues. The V gene's germline CDR1 is LGHNA and CDR2 YSLEER. CDR3 nucleotide sequence: TGCGCCAGCAGCCCGGGACTAGCGGGAGGCGAACCGGAGACCCAGTACTTC. Translated: CASSPGLAGGEPETQYF.

The chain recombines TRBV9 with TRBJ2-3; D is uncertain. Germline CDR1 and CDR2: SGDLS and YYNGEE. There are 13 residues in the CDR3. Trimming pared 5 bases from V and 6 bases from J, leaving 13 bases between. The DNA for the CDR3 is TGTGCCAGCAGTGCATACTGGGCGGATACGCAGTATTTT. It codes for CASSAYWADTQYF.

This chain links TRBV5-1 with TRBJ2-5, with a weak D call TRBD2 (5 bases). V dropped 5 bases and J dropped 5 bases, with 16 bases sitting between them. Germline CDR1 and CDR2: SGHRS and YFSETQ. The CDR3 loop spans 14 amino acids. CDR3 in amino acids: CASSKRPEVETQYF. The CDR3 DNA reads as TGCGCCAGCAGTAAGCGGCCTGAGGTGGAGACCCAGTACTTC.

This clone was counted between two and nine times. This sequence joins TRBV12-5 and TRBJ1-2; weak D call: TRBD1 (5 bases). Looked up from germline, CDR1 is LGHNT and CDR2 is FRNRAP. V was trimmed by 1 base and J by 10 bases, leaving 22 bases between them. The CDR3 has 16 amino acids. CDR3 bases: TGTGCTAGTGGTTTGGAGTTAGGGACCGCCGCGAATTCCTACACCTTC. Its translation: CASGLELGTAANSYTF.

This rearrangement joins TRBV11-2 to TRBJ2-5, with 9 bases lining up with TRBD1. CDR1 is SGHAT, CDR2 FQNNGV, per germline. J gave up 4 bases and V 4 bases, and 10 bases lay outside the gene matches. The CDR3 consists of 16 residues. CDR3: CASSYLGTGLGETQYF. CDR3 bases: TGTGCCAGCAGCTACCTGGGGACAGGGTTGGGAGAGACCCAGTACTTC.

The chain has TRBV18 and TRBJ2-7; TRBD1 matches 8 bases. Trimming at V came to 6 bases and at J to 3 bases, leaving 7 bases not matched to a gene. Germline CDR1 is KGHSH and CDR2 is LQKENI. The CDR3 length is 14 residues. CDR3 protein: CASSLGTGIYEQYF. DNA for the CDR3: TGTGCCAGCTCCCTCGGGACAGGAATCTACGAGCAGTACTTC.